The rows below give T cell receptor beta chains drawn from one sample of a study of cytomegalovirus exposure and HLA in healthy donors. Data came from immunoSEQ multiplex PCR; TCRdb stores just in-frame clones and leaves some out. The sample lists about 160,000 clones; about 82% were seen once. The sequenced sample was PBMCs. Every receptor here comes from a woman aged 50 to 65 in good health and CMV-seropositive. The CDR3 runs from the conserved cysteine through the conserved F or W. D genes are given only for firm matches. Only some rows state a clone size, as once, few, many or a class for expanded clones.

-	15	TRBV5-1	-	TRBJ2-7	CASSLYQEWNYEQYF	TGCGCCAGCAGCTTGTATCAGGAATGGAACTACGAGCAGTACTTC
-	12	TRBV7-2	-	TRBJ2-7	CASSLKWAEQYF	TGTGCCAGCAGCTTAAAATGGGCGGAGCAGTACTTC
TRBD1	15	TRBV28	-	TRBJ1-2	CASSPSPQGATGYTF	TGTGCCAGCAGCCCTTCCCCACAGGGGGCGACTGGCTACACCTTC
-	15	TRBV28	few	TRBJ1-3	CASSPTRGPGNTIYF	TGTGCCAGCAGTCCGACTAGAGGGCCTGGAAACACCATATATTTT
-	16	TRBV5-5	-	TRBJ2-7	CASSGGLAVKTYEQYF	TGTGCCAGCAGCGGGGGGTTAGCGGTAAAGACCTACGAGCAGTACTTC
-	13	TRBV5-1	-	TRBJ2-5	CASTASAGETQYF	TGCGCCAGCACGGCCTCGGCGGGGGAGACCCAGTACTTC
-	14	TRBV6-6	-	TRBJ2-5	CASNYSRAQETQYF	TGTGCCAGCAATTACTCGAGGGCACAAGAGACCCAGTACTTC
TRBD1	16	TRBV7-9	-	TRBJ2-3	CASSLAGQVRTDTQYF	TGTGCCAGCAGCTTAGCGGGACAGGTACGCACAGATACGCAGTATTTT
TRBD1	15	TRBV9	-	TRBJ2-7	CASSVEGGTYYEQYF	TGTGCCAGCAGCGTAGAAGGGGGCACCTACTACGAGCAGTACTTC
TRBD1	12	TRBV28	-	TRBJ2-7	CAVGGQLYEQYF	TGTGCCGTAGGGGGACAGCTCTACGAGCAGTACTTC
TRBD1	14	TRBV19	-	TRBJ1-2	CASSEQGATGGYTF	TGTGCCAGCAGTGAACAGGGGGCGACAGGTGGCTACACCTTC
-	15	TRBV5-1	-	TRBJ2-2	CASSLEVLDTGELFF	TGCGCCAGCAGCTTGGAGGTCCTAGACACCGGGGAGCTGTTTTTT
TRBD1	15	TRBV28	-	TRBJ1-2	CASSLYTGGEDGYTF	TGTGCCAGCAGTTTATATACAGGGGGGGAAGATGGCTACACCTTC
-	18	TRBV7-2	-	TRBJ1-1	CASSLLTGLWGQNTEAFF	TGTGCCAGCAGCTTATTAACGGGCTTGTGGGGGCAGAACACTGAAGCTTTCTTT
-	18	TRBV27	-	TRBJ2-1	CASSLVRGGIPFHNEQFF	TGTGCCAGCAGTTTAGTTAGGGGGGGGATACCTTTCCACAATGAGCAGTTCTTC
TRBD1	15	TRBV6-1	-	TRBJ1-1	CASRGDRGANTEAFF	TGTGCCAGCCGGGGGGACAGGGGAGCGAACACTGAAGCTTTCTTT
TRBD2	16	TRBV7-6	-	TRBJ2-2	CASSSLAGGPPGELFF	TGTGCCAGCAGCTCCTTAGCGGGAGGGCCCCCCGGGGAGCTGTTTTTT
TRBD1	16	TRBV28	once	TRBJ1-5	CASSLRTGYSNQPQHF	TGTGCCAGCAGTTTAAGGACAGGGTATAGCAATCAGCCCCAGCATTTT
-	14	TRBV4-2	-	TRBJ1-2	CASSQVGTNYGYTF	TGTGCCAGCAGCCAAGTTGGGACAAACTATGGCTACACCTTC
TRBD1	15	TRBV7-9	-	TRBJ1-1	CASSLYGDRPREAFF	TGTGCCAGCAGCTTATATGGGGACAGGCCCCGTGAAGCTTTCTTT
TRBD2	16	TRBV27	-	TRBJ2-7	CARTRGDYKKPYEQYF	TGTGCCAGAACCCGTGGGGACTACAAGAAGCCCTACGAGCAGTACTTC
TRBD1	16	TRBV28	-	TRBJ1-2	CASQVLSGTDYYGYTF	TGTGCCAGCCAGGTCCTCTCCGGGACAGATTACTATGGCTACACCTTC
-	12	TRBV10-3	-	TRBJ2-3	CAISGTADTQYF	TGTGCCATCAGTGGGACAGCAGATACGCAGTATTTT